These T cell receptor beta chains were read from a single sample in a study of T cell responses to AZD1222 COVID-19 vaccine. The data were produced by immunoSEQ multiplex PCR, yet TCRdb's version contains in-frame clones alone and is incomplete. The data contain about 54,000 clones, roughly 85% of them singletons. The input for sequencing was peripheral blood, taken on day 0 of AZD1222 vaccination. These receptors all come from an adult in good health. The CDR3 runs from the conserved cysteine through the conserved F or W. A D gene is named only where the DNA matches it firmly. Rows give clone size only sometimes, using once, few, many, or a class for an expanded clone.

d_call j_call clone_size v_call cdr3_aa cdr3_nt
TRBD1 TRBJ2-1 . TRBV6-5 CASSYLGTANEQFF TGTGCCAGCAGTTATTTAGGGACAGCGAATGAGCAGTTCTTC
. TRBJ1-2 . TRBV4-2 CASSQDGASMNGYTF TGTGCCAGCAGCCAAGATGGGGCTTCGATGAATGGCTACACCTTC
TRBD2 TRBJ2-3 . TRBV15 CATSRDRGLATDTQYF TGTGCCACCAGCAGAGATCGGGGACTAGCGACAGATACGCAGTATTTT
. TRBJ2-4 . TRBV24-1 CATSDGNRASKNIQYF TGTGCCACCAGTGATGGGAACAGGGCAAGCAAAAACATTCAGTACTTC
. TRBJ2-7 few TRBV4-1 CASSQERAIGEQYF TGCGCCAGCAGCCAAGAGAGGGCCATCGGCGAGCAGTACTTC
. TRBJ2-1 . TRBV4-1 CASSQVNRNNEQFF TGCGCCAGCAGCCAAGTAAACAGGAACAATGAGCAGTTCTTC
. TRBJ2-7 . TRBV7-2 CASSLKVPVLLAYEQYF TGTGCCAGCAGCTTAAAGGTCCCGGTTCTATTAGCTTACGAGCAGTACTTC
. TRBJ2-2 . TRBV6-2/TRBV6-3 CASSQDKNTGELFF TGTGCCAGCAGCCAAGACAAGAACACCGGGGAGCTGTTTTTT
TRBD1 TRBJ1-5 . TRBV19 CASSRIGTGSDQPQHF TGTGCCAGTAGTAGGATCGGGACAGGGTCCGATCAGCCCCAGCATTTT
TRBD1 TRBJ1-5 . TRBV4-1 CASSQDGTGFRNQPQHF TGCGCCAGCAGCCAAGACGGGACAGGGTTTCGCAATCAGCCCCAGCATTTT
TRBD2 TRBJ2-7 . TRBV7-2 CASSQGLAGGYEQYF TGTGCCAGCAGCCAAGGACTAGCGGGGGGCTACGAGCAGTACTTC
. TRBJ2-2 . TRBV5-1 CASSFGVNTGELFF TGCGCCAGCAGCTTTGGGGTTAACACCGGGGAGCTGTTTTTT
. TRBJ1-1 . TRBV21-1 CASTMRGASGNTEAFF TGTGCCAGCACTATGAGGGGGGCCTCTGGGAACACTGAAGCTTTCTTT
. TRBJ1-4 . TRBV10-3 CAISDNVNEKLFF TGTGCCATCAGTGATAATGTTAATGAAAAACTGTTTTTT
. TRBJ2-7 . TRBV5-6 CASSLRAGSSYEQYF TGTGCCAGCAGCTTGCGGGCAGGGAGCTCCTACGAGCAGTACTTC
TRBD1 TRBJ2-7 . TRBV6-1 CASSERGLGYEQYF TGTGCCAGCAGTGAAAGGGGGCTCGGCTACGAGCAGTACTTC
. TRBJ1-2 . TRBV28 CASSSGGFYGYTF TGTGCCAGCAGTTCCGGGGGGTTCTATGGCTACACCTTC
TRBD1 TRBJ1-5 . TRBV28 CASIQGGGAFQPQHF TGTGCCAGCATCCAGGGAGGGGGCGCATTCCAGCCCCAGCATTTT
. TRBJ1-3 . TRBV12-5 CASGLLLGGTGDTIYF TGTGCTAGTGGTTTGCTACTCGGGGGAACCGGAGACACCATATATTTT
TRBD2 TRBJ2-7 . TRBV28 CASSSPGLAGPYEQYF TGTGCCAGCAGTTCCCCTGGGCTAGCGGGGCCCTACGAGCAGTACTTC
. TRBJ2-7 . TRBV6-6 CASSPPPGRGKSSYEQYF TGTGCCAGCAGTCCGCCGCCGGGAAGGGGGAAAAGCTCCTACGAGCAGTACTTC
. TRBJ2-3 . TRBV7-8 CASSLEAYSTDTQYF TGTGCCAGCAGCTTAGAAGCCTATAGCACAGATACGCAGTATTTT
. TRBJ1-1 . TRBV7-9 CASSLDGYLNTEAFF TGTGCCAGCAGCTTAGATGGATACCTGAACACTGAAGCTTTCTTT